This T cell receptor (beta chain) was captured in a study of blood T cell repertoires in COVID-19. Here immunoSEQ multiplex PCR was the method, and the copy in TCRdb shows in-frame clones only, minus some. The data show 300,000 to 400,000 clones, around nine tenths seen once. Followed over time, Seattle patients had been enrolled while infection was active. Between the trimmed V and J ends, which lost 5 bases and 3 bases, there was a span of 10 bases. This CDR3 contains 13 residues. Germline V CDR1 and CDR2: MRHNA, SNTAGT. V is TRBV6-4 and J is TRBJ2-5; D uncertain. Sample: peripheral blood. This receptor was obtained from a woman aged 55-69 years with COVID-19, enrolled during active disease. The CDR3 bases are TGTGCCAGCAGTAGGCCTAGTAAAGAGACCCAGTACTTC. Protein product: CASSRPSKETQYF.